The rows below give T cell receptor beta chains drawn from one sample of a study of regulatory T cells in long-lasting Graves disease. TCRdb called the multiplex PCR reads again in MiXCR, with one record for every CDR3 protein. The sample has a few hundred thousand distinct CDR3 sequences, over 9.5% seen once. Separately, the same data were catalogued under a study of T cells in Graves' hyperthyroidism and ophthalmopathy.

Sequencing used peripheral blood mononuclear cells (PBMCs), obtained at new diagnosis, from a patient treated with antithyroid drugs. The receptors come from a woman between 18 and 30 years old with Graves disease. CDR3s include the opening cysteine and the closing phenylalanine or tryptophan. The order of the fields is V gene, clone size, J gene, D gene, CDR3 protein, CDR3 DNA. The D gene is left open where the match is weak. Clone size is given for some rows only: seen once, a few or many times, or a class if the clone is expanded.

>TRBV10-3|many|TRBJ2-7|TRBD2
CAISRGEGLYEQYF
TGTGCCATCAGCCGCGGGGAGGGGCTCTACGAGCAGTACTTC
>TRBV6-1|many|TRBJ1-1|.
CASLGTTGLNTEAFF
TGTGCCAGCTTGGGGACAACAGGGCTGAACACTGAAGCTTTCTTT
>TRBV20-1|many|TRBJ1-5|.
CSARAENSNQPQHF
TGCAGTGCTAGGGCCGAAAATAGCAATCAGCCCCAGCATTTT
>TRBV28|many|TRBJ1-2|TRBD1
CASTRGGTGGASGYTF
TGTGCCAGCACCCGAGGGGGGACAGGGGGCGCTTCTGGCTACACCTTC
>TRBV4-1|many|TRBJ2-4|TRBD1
CASSQDPGQANIQYF
TGCGCCAGCAGCCAAGATCCCGGACAGGCAAACATTCAGTACTTC
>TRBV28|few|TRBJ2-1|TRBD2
CASSPTSGLAGNEQFF
TGTGCCAGCAGCCCTACAAGCGGACTAGCTGGGAATGAGCAGTTCTTC
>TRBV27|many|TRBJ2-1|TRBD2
CASSLLAGSKYNEQFF
TGTGCCAGCAGTCTGTTAGCGGGGAGTAAATACAATGAGCAGTTCTTC
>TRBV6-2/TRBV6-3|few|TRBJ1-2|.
CASRREGRPKGYTF
TGTGCCAGCAGAAGAGAGGGACGCCCAAAGGGCTACACCTTC
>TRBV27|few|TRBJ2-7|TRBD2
CASTKLGLAGGSSYEQYF
TGTGCCAGCACCAAACTCGGACTAGCGGGAGGTTCATCCTACGAGCAGTACTTC
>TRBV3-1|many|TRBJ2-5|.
CASSQALAGRWETQYF
TGTGCCAGCAGCCAAGCCTTGGCAGGACGTTGGGAGACCCAGTACTTC
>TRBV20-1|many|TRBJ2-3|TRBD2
CSAPRGGYTDTQYF
TGCAGTGCCCCTCGCGGGGGGTACACAGATACGCAGTATTTT
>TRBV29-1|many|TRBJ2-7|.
CSVGQFEGGEQYF
TGCAGCGTCGGACAGTTCGAGGGGGGGGAGCAGTACTTC
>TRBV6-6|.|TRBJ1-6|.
CASSYSSFPGAHPLHF
TGTGCCAGCAGTTACTCGAGCTTTCCAGGGGCTCACCCCCTCCACTTT
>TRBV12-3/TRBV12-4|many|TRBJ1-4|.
CASSLSIHQGEKLFF
TGTGCCAGCAGTTTATCGATCCACCAGGGTGAAAAACTGTTTTTT
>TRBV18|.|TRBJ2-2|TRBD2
CASSAGGHLDTGELFF
TGTGCCAGCTCCGCGGGGGGACATCTAGACACCGGGGAGCTGTTTTTT
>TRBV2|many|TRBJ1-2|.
CASSEAGYYGYTF
TGTGCCAGCAGTGAAGCGGGCTACTATGGCTACACCTTC
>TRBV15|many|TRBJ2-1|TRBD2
CATSRERGTSPWDEQFF
TGTGCCACCAGCAGAGAAAGGGGGACTAGCCCCTGGGATGAGCAGTTCTTC
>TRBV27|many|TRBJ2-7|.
CASSHQGDTFYEQYF
TGTGCCAGCAGTCACCAAGGGGACACTTTCTACGAGCAGTACTTC
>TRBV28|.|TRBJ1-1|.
CASSFASMRVNTEAFF
TGTGCCAGCAGTTTCGCCTCCATGAGGGTGAACACTGAAGCTTTCTTT
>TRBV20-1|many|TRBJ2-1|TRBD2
CSARSGTTPYNEQFF
TGCAGTGCTCGATCCGGGACTACACCCTACAATGAGCAGTTCTTC
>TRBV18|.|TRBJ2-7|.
CASPPPGASSYEQYF
TGTGCCAGCCCACCACCAGGGGCCTCATCCTACGAGCAGTACTTC
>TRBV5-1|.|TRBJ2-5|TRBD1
CASSPDRERYF
TGCGCCAGCAGCCCTGACAGGGAGCGGTACTTC
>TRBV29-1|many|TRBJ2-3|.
CSVVSPNRQDHYPTDTQYF
TGCAGCGTTGTTTCCCCAAATCGACAGGATCACTACCCCACAGATACGCAGTATTTT
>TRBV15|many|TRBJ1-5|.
CATSRDSVWSLGNRNQPQHF
TGTGCCACCAGCAGAGATAGTGTATGGAGTCTAGGAAATAGAAATCAGCCCCAGCATTTT
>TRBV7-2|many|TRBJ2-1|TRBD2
CASSFEGAGGREFF
TGTGCCAGCAGCTTCGAAGGAGCGGGGGGGAGGGAGTTCTTC
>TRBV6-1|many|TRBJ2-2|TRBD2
CASTRGLAGVSHIFGELFF
TGTGCCAGCACCCGGGGACTAGCGGGAGTGTCCCACATTTTCGGGGAGCTGTTTTTT
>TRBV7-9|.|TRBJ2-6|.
CASSYTGTAFSGANVLTF
TGTGCCAGCAGCTATACAGGGACGGCGTTCTCTGGGGCCAACGTCCTGACTTTC
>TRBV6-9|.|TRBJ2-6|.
CASSYTRSGANVLTF
TGTGCCAGCAGTTACACCCGCTCTGGGGCCAACGTCCTGACTTTC
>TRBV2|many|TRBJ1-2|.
CASSVLGENYGYTF
TGTGCCAGCAGTGTTTTAGGGGAAAACTATGGCTACACCTTC
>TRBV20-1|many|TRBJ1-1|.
CSASGDLYYTEAFF
TGCAGTGCTAGCGGGGATCTGTACTACACTGAAGCTTTCTTT
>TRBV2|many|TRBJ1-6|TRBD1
CASTRRGPHASSYNSPLHF
TGTGCCAGCACCCGAAGGGGGCCCCACGCAAGCTCCTATAATTCACCCCTCCACTTT
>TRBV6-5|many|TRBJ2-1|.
CASSYLLTYNEQFF
TGTGCCAGCAGTTACCTCCTCACCTACAATGAGCAGTTCTTC
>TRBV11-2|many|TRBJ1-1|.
CASSLLPWSGANTEAFF
TGTGCCAGCAGCTTACTGCCATGGAGTGGGGCGAACACTGAAGCTTTCTTT
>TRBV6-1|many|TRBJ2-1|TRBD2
CASSELHSGGRIEQFF
TGTGCCAGCAGTGAACTCCATAGCGGGGGCCGTATTGAGCAGTTCTTC
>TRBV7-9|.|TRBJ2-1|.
CASSLGQGPRNEQFF
TGTGCCAGCAGCTTAGGTCAGGGACCCCGCAATGAGCAGTTCTTC
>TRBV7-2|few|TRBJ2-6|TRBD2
CASSSSPGLAGVASGANVLTF
TGTGCCAGCAGCTCTTCACCGGGACTAGCGGGAGTAGCCTCTGGGGCCAACGTCCTGACTTTC
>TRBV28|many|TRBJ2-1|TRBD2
CASTRTSGTNPSYNEQFF
TGTGCCAGCACCCGGACTAGCGGAACCAACCCTTCCTACAATGAGCAGTTCTTC
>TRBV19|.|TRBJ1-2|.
CASSPAAGLVYGYTF
TGTGCCAGTAGTCCCGCAGCAGGGTTGGTCTATGGCTACACCTTC
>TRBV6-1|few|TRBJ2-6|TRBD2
CASSGRGGTSSGANVLTF
TGTGCCAGCAGTGGTCGGGGGGGAACCAGCTCTGGGGCCAACGTCCTGACTTTC
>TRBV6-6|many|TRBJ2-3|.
CASSYSVSSDTQYF
TGTGCCAGCAGTTACTCGGTATCGTCGGATACGCAGTATTTT
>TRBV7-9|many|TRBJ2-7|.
CASSLSGLGYEQYF
TGTGCCAGCAGCTTATCGGGCCTGGGCTACGAGCAGTACTTC
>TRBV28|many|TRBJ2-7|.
CASRDPAYEQYF
TGTGCCAGCAGAGACCCAGCCTACGAGCAGTACTTC
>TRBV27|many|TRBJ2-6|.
CASSLRPGATRGANVLTF
TGTGCCAGCAGTTTACGTCCGGGGGCAACGCGTGGGGCCAACGTCCTGACTTTC
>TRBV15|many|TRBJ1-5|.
CATSREMGPEQPQHF
TGTGCCACCAGCAGAGAGATGGGTCCGGAGCAGCCCCAGCATTTT
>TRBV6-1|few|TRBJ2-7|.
CASSWTAAYEQYF
TGTGCCAGTTCCTGGACAGCCGCCTACGAGCAGTACTTC
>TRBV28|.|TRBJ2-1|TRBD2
CASSLGTSGRQSSYNEQFF
TGTGCCAGCAGTTTAGGGACTAGCGGGCGTCAAAGCTCCTACAATGAGCAGTTCTTC
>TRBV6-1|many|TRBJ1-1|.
CASSDPARPGTEAFF
TGTGCCAGCAGTGACCCCGCCAGGCCGGGCACTGAAGCTTTCTTT
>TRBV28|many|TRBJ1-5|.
CASSSSGDFNQPQHF
TGTGCCAGCAGTTCCTCAGGGGACTTCAATCAGCCCCAGCATTTT
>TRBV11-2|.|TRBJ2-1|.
CASSSTGRGGEQFF
TGTGCCAGCAGCTCGACAGGGCGGGGAGGGGAGCAGTTCTTC
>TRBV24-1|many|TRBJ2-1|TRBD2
CATSDFPSTSGRAGEQFF
TGTGCCACCAGTGATTTCCCCTCGACTAGCGGGAGGGCCGGTGAGCAGTTCTTC
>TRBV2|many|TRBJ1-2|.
CASKDQGIGYGYTF
TGTGCCAGCAAGGACCAGGGGATCGGGTATGGCTACACCTTC
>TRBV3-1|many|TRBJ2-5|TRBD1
CASSQRDSQETQYF
TGTGCCAGCAGCCAGAGGGACAGCCAAGAGACCCAGTACTTC
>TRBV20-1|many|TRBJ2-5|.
CSAPWRAEKTQYF
TGCAGTGCCCCTTGGCGGGCTGAGAAGACCCAGTACTTC
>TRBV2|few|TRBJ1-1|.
CAWDGTEAFF
TGCGCCTGGGATGGCACTGAAGCTTTCTTT
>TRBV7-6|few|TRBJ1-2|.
CASSRGVGGNGYTF
TGTGCCAGCAGCCGGGGGGTCGGGGGCAATGGCTACACCTTC
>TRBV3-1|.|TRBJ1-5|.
CASSLSGGAHQPQHF
TGTGCCAGCAGCCTTTCGGGGGGGGCCCATCAGCCCCAGCATTTT
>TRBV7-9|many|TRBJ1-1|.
CASSLGTYTEAFF
TGTGCCAGCAGCTTAGGGACGTACACTGAAGCTTTCTTT
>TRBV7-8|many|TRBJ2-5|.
CASSLGGDQETQYF
TGTGCCAGCAGCTTAGGGGGGGACCAAGAGACCCAGTACTTC
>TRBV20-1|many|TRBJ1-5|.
CSASSIHQPQHF
TGCAGTGCTAGCAGTATTCATCAGCCCCAGCATTTT
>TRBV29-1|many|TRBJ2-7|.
CSGGPERHEQYF
TGCAGCGGGGGACCTGAGAGGCACGAGCAGTACTTC